These T cell receptor beta chains were read from a single sample in a study of cytomegalovirus exposure and HLA in healthy donors. The method was immunoSEQ multiplex PCR; TCRdb's version includes in-frame clones alone and lacks a portion of them. Recorded for this sample: 100,000 to 150,000 clones. Material: PBMCs. These receptors all come from a man aged 18 to 35 in good health and CMV-seronegative. Each CDR3 is given with its conserved first and last residue. A D gene is named only where the DNA matches it firmly.

V gene	J gene	D gene	CDR3 protein	CDR3 DNA
TRBV30	TRBJ2-3	TRBD2	CAWGLAGGPDTQYF	TGTGCCTGGGGACTAGCGGGGGGGCCAGATACGCAGTATTTT
TRBV18	TRBJ1-3	NA	CASSPLDGYSGNTIYF	TGTGCCAGCTCACCACTCGACGGGTACTCTGGAAACACCATATATTTT
TRBV6-6	TRBJ2-3	NA	CASTGFRTDTQYF	TGTGCCAGCACGGGGTTCCGCACAGATACGCAGTATTTT
TRBV19	TRBJ2-7	TRBD2	CASSRGGDEQYF	TGTGCCAGCAGCCGGGGGGGCGACGAGCAGTACTTC
TRBV27	TRBJ1-4	TRBD1	CASSLLGTGNEKLFF	TGTGCCAGCAGTCTCCTGGGGACAGGAAACGAAAAACTGTTTTTT
TRBV6-1	TRBJ1-2	NA	CASSEGPGNYGYTF	TGTGCCAGCAGTGAAGGGCCAGGTAACTATGGCTACACCTTC
TRBV10-3	TRBJ2-2	NA	CAISERTSPTGELFF	TGTGCCATCAGTGAGAGAACTAGTCCCACCGGGGAGCTGTTTTTT
TRBV30	TRBJ1-1	NA	CAWSVSYSTEAFF	TGTGCCTGGAGTGTATCGTACAGCACTGAAGCTTTCTTT
TRBV5-4	TRBJ2-2	TRBD2	CASSLALAGGLSGELFF	TGTGCCAGCAGTCTGGCGCTAGCGGGAGGTCTTTCCGGGGAGCTGTTTTTT
TRBV14	TRBJ2-7	TRBD1	CASSLRDRGRYEQYF	TGTGCCAGCAGCCTTCGGGACAGGGGGCGCTACGAGCAGTACTTC
TRBV5-4	TRBJ1-3	TRBD1	CASSQRTGVGNTIYF	TGTGCCAGCAGCCAGAGGACAGGGGTAGGAAACACCATATATTTT
TRBV5-1	TRBJ1-1	NA	CASSLVQSEAFF	TGCGCCAGCAGCTTGGTACAGAGTGAAGCTTTCTTT
TRBV9	TRBJ2-7	NA	CASSQGGTGSYEQYF	TGTGCCAGCAGCCAGGGAGGGACAGGATCATACGAGCAGTACTTC
TRBV14	TRBJ1-1	TRBD1	CASSRNTGGTEAFF	TGTGCCAGCAGCCGAAACACAGGGGGAACTGAAGCTTTCTTT
TRBV14	TRBJ2-1	NA	CASSPGLWEQFF	TGTGCCAGCAGCCCTGGACTGTGGGAGCAGTTCTTC
TRBV30	TRBJ2-5	NA	CAWGGETQYF	TGTGCCTGGGGGGGGGAGACCCAGTACTTC
TRBV10-3	TRBJ2-1	TRBD2	CATLGLREGSYNEQFF	TGTGCCACCTTGGGACTACGCGAAGGCTCCTACAATGAGCAGTTCTTC
TRBV6-1	TRBJ2-5	TRBD1	CASRSGTGYEETQYF	TGTGCCAGCAGGTCCGGGACAGGGTATGAAGAGACCCAGTACTTC
TRBV7-9	TRBJ2-5	NA	CASSLAAGWETQYF	TGTGCCAGCAGCTTAGCTGCCGGGTGGGAGACCCAGTACTTC
TRBV7-3	TRBJ1-2	TRBD1	CASSLAPTGAGGYTF	TGTGCCAGCAGCTTAGCCCCAACAGGGGCGGGGGGCTACACCTTC
TRBV7-9	TRBJ1-1	NA	CASSSTNSIEAFF	TGTGCCAGCAGCTCAACAAACAGTATTGAAGCTTTCTTT
TRBV7-8	TRBJ2-2	TRBD2	CASSLEETLAGDTGELFF	TGTGCCAGCAGCTTAGAGGAAACGCTAGCGGGAGACACCGGGGAGCTGTTTTTT
TRBV7-9	TRBJ1-1	NA	CASSPPAAMNTEAFF	TGTGCCAGCAGCCCTCCTGCGGCAATGAACACTGAAGCTTTCTTT
TRBV9	TRBJ1-4	TRBD1	CASSPVDRVGEKLFF	TGTGCCAGCAGCCCTGTGGACAGGGTAGGGGAAAAACTGTTTTTT
TRBV9	TRBJ2-6	TRBD2	CASSFPLAGGKSGANVLTF	TGTGCCAGCAGCTTCCCCCTAGCGGGGGGAAAATCTGGGGCCAACGTCCTGACTTTC
TRBV6-6	TRBJ1-3	NA	CASSPKGAGNTIYF	TGTGCCAGCAGTCCTAAAGGGGCTGGAAACACCATATATTTT
TRBV29-1	TRBJ1-4	TRBD1	CSFRTGEKLFF	TGCAGCTTTAGGACAGGTGAAAAACTGTTTTTT
TRBV10-3	TRBJ2-7	TRBD1	CAINGQGAYEQYF	TGTGCCATCAACGGACAGGGTGCCTACGAGCAGTACTTC
TRBV4-3	TRBJ2-1	TRBD1	CASSYRGGRNNEQFF	TGCGCCAGCAGCTATAGAGGGGGCCGGAACAATGAGCAGTTCTTC
TRBV7-9	TRBJ1-2	TRBD1	CASSLGQRGTF	TGTGCCAGCAGCTTGGGACAGAGGGGCACCTTC
TRBV9	TRBJ1-3	TRBD1	CASSVTGIDAGNTIYF	TGTGCCAGCAGCGTGACAGGGATCGACGCGGGAAACACCATATATTTT
TRBV12-5	TRBJ2-1	TRBD2	CASGQSGTSVQFF	TGTGCTAGTGGTCAATCCGGGACTAGCGTTCAGTTCTTC
TRBV6-6	TRBJ2-2	NA	CASSYYGTGELFF	TGTGCCAGCAGTTACTACGGCACCGGGGAGCTGTTTTTT
TRBV19	TRBJ2-3	NA	CASRGRSTDTQYF	TGTGCCTCAAGGGGCCGGAGCACAGATACGCAGTATTTT
TRBV6-5	TRBJ1-3	NA	CASRGPDFSGNTIYF	TGTGCCAGCAGAGGACCGGACTTCTCTGGAAACACCATATATTTT
TRBV7-4	TRBJ2-7	TRBD2	CASSSGTSGDSYEQYF	TGTGCCAGCAGCTCCGGGACTAGCGGAGACTCCTACGAGCAGTACTTC
TRBV30	TRBJ2-1	NA	CAWSVSRAQFTQDEQFF	TGTGCCTGGAGTGTATCCAGGGCACAATTCACACAAGATGAGCAGTTCTTC
TRBV4-1	TRBJ2-3	TRBD2	CASSPGLAGARDTQYF	TGCGCCAGCAGCCCGGGACTAGCGGGAGCGAGAGATACGCAGTATTTT
TRBV18	TRBJ1-2	TRBD1	CASSPSRDRVHGYTF	TGTGCCAGCTCACCATCCCGGGACAGGGTGCATGGCTACACCTTC
TRBV28	TRBJ2-1	NA	CASTRLRVQPFQFF	TGTGCCAGCACCCGGCTCCGGGTCCAACCTTTTCAGTTCTTC
TRBV6-6	TRBJ2-5	TRBD1	CASSGPTGGQETQYF	TGTGCCAGCAGTGGCCCGACAGGGGGCCAAGAGACCCAGTACTTC
TRBV15	TRBJ1-5	NA	CATSSGGEGDQPQHF	TGTGCCACCAGCAGTGGTGGGGAAGGGGATCAGCCCCAGCATTTT